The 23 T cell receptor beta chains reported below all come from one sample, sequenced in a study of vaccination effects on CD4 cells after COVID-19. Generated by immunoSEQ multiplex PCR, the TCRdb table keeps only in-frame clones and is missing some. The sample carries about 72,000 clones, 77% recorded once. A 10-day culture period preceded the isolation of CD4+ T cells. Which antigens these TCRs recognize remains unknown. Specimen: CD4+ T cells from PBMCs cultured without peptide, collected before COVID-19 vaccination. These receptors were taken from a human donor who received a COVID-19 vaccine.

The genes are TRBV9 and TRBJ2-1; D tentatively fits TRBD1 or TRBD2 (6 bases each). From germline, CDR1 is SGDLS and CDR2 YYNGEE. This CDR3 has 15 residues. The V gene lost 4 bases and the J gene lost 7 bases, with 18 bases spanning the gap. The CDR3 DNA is TGTGCCAGCAGCCCCTCTGGGGGGCAGGGGAATGAGCAGTTCTTC. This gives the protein CASSPSGGQGNEQFF.

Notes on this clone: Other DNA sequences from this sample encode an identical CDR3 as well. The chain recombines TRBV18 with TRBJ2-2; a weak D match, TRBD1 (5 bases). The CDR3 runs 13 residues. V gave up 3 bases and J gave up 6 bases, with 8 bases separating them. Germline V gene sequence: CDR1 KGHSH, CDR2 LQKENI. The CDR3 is CASSPQGAGELFF. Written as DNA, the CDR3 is TGTGCCAGCTCACCTCAGGGTGCCGGGGAGCTGTTTTTT.

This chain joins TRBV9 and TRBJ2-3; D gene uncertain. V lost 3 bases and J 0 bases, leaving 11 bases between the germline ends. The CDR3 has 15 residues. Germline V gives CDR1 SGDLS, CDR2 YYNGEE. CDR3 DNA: TGTGCCAGCAGCGCCTACCCCCTTAGCACAGATACGCAGTATTTT. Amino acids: CASSAYPLSTDTQYF.

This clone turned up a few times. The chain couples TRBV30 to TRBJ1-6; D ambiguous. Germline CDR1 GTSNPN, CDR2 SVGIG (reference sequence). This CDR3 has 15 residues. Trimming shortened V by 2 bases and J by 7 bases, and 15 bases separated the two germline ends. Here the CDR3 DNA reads TGTGCCTGGAGTAACTACATGAGCTCCAATTCACCCCTCCACTTT. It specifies CAWSNYMSSNSPLHF.

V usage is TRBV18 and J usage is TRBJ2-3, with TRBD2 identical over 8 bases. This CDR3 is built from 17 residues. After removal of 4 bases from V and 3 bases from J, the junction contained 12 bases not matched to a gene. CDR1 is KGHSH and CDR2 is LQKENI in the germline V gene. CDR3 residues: CASSRKRSGGSTDTQYF. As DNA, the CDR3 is TGTGCCAGCTCACGGAAGCGGAGCGGGGGTTCAACAGATACGCAGTATTTT.

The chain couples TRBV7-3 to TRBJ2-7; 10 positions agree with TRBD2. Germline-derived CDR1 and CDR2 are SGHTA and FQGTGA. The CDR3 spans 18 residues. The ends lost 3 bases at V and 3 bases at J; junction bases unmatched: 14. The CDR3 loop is CASSFDASGGPMNYEQYV. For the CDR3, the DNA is TGTGCCAGCAGCTTTGACGCTAGCGGGGGACCAATGAACTACGAGCAGTACGTC.

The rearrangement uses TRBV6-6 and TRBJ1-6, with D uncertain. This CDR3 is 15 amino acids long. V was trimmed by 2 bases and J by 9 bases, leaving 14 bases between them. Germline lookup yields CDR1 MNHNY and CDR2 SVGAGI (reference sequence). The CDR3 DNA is TGTGCCAGCAGTTACCGGGAGGGCGGCAGTTCACCCCTCCACTTT. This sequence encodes CASSYREGGSSPLHF.

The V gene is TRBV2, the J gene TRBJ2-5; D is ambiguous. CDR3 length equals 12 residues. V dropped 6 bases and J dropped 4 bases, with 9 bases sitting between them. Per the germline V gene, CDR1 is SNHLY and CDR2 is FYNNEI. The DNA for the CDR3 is TGTGCCAGCAGACCGGACGGAGAGACCCAGTACTTC. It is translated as CASRPDGETQYF.

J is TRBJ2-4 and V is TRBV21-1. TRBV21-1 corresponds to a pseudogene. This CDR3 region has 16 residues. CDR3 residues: CASSKWNIMAKNIQYF. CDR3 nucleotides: TGTGCCAGCAGCAAGTGGAACATCATGGCCAAAAACATTCAGTACTTC.

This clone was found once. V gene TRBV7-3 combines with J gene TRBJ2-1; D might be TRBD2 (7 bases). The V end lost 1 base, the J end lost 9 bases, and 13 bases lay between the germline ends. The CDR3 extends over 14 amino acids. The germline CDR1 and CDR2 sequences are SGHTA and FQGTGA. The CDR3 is CASSLSGGAGEQFF. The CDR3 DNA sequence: TGTGCCAGCAGCTTAAGTGGGGGGGCCGGTGAGCAGTTCTTC.

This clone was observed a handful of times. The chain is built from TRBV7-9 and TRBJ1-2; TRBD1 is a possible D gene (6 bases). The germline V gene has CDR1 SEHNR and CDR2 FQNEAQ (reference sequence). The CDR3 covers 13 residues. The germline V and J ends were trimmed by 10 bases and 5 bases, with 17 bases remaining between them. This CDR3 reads CAIIGQTLYGYTF. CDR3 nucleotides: TGTGCCATTATCGGACAGACCCTATATGGCTACACCTTC.

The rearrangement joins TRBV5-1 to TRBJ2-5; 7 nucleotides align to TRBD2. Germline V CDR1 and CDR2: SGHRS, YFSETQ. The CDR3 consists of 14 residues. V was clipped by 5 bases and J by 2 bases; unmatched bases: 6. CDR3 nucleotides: TGCGCCAGCAGGCGGACTAGTGATCAAGAGACCCAGTACTTC. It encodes CASRRTSDQETQYF.

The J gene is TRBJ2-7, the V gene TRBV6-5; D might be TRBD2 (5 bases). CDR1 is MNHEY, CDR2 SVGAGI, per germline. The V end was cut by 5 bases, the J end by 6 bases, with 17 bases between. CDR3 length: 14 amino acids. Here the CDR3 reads CASSLDWGPGEQYV. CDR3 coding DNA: TGTGCCAGCAGTCTGGACTGGGGTCCTGGCGAGCAGTACGTC.

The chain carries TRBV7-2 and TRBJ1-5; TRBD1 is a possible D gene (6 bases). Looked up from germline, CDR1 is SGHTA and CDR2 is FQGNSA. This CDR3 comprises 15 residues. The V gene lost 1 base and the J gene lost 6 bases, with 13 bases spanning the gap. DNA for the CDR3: TGTGCCAGCAGCTTAGGGGGCGCAGGGGTTCAGCCCCAGCATTTT. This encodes CASSLGGAGVQPQHF. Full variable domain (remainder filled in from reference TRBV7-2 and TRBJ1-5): GAGVSQSPSNKVTEKGKDVELRCDPISGHTALYWYRQSLGQGLEFLIYFQGNSAPDKSGLPSDRFSAERTGGSVSTLTIQRTQQEDSAVYLCASSLGGAGVQPQHFGDGTRLSIL.

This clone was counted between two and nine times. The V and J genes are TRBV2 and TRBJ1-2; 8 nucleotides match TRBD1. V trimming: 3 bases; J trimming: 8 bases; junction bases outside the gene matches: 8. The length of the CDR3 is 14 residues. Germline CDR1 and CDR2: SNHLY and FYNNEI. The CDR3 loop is CASSEGRGQQGYTF. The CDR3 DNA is TGTGCCAGCAGTGAGGGCAGGGGGCAGCAAGGCTACACCTTC. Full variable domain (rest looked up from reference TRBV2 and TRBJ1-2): EPEVTQTPSHQVTQMGQEVILRCVPISNHLYFYWYRQILGQKVEFLVSFYNNEISEKSEIFDDQFSVERPDGSNFTLKIRSTKLEDSAMYFCASSEGRGQQGYTFGSGTRLTVV.

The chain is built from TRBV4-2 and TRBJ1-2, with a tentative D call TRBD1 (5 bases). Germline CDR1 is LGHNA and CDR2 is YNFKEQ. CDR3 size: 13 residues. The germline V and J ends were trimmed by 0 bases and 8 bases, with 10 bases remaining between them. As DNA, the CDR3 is TGTGCCAGCAGCCAAGATCCTAGGGGAGGCTACACCTTC. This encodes CASSQDPRGGYTF.

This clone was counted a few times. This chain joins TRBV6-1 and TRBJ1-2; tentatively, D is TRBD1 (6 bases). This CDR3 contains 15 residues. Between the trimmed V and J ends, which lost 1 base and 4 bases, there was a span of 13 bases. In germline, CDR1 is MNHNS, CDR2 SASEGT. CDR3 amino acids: CASSEGGGLGYGYTF. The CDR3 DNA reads TGTGCCAGCAGTGAAGGAGGGGGGCTTGGCTATGGCTACACCTTC.

The DNA for the CDR3 is TGTGCCAGCAGCGTGGGGACTAGCTTGTCAGATACGCAGTATTTT. This codes for CASSVGTSLSDTQYF. The V gene is TRBV9, the J gene TRBJ2-3; 9 bases line up with TRBD2. J lost 4 bases, V lost 2 bases, and 5 bases had no gene match. The CDR3 length is 15 residues. Germline V gene sequence: CDR1 SGDLS, CDR2 YYNGEE.

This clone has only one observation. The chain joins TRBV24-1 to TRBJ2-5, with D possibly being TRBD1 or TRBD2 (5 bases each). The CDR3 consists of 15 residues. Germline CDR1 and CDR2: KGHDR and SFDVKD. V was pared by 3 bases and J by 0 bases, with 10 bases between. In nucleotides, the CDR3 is TGTGCCACCAGTGATATCCGGGACCACCAAGAGACCCAGTACTTC. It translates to CATSDIRDHQETQYF.

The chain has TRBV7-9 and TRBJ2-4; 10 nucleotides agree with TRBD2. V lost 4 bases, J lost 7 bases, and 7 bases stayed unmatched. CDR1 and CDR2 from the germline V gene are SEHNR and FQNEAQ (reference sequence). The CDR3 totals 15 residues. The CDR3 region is CASSYSGGARNIQYF. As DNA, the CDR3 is TGTGCCAGCAGCTACAGCGGGGGGGCCAGGAACATTCAGTACTTC. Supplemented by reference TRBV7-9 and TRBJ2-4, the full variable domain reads DTGVSQNPRHKITKRGQNVTFRCDPISEHNRLYWYRQTLGQGPEFLTYFQNEAQLEKSRLLSDRFSAERPKGSFSTLEIQRTEQGDSAMYLCASSYSGGARNIQYFGAGTRLSVL.

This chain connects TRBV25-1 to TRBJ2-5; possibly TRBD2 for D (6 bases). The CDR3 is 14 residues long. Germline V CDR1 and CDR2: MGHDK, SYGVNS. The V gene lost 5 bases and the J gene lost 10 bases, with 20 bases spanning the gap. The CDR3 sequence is CASSRRDSRGNQYF. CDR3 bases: TGTGCCAGCAGTCGCCGGGACTCCCGGGGGAACCAGTACTTC.

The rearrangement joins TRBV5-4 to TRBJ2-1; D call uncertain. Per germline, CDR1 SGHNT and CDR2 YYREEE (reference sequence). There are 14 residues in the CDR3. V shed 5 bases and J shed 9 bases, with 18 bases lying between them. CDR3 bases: TGTGCCAGCAGGTCAGGAAGCCTTAATAGTGAGCAGTTCTTC. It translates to CASRSGSLNSEQFF.

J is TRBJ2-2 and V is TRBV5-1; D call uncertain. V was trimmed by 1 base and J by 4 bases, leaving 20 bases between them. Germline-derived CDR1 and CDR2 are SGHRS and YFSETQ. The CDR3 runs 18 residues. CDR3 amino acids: CASSLFASSQQSTGELFF. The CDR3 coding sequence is TGCGCCAGCAGCTTGTTCGCCAGCAGCCAACAATCCACCGGGGAGCTGTTTTTT. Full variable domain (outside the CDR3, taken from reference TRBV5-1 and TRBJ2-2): KAGVTQTPRYLIKTRGQQVTLSCSPISGHRSVSWYQQTPGQGLQFLFEYFSETQRNKGNFPGRFSGRQFSNSRSEMNVSTLELGDSALYLCASSLFASSQQSTGELFFGEGSRLTVL.